This TCR beta chain was sequenced for a study of cytomegalovirus exposure and HLA in healthy donors. Overall study context: The study's early data release held 75 million to 95 million unique TCRs from HLA-typed donors.

Note on this clone: Antigen: not known.

PCR was performed using 60 Vbeta and 13 Jbeta primers. Data came from immunoSEQ multiplex PCR; TCRdb stores just in-frame clones and leaves some out. Of about 100,000 clones in the sample, more than 65% were seen once. The CDR3 runs 15 residues. Trimming removed 2 bases from V and 7 bases from J, with 16 bases in between. The germline CDR1 and CDR2 sequences are KGHSH and LQKENI. Among the donors, all were healthy bone marrow donors. Study-wide findings and caveats: The authors reported that TCR beta sequences could predict HLA-A and HLA-B alleles. These predictions were accurate for most subjects in the first cohort.

The origin of this receptor is a male donor in good health and CMV-seronegative. The specimen was PBMCs. The chain employs TRBV18 and TRBJ2-3, with a weak D call TRBD2 (6 bases). CDR3 sequence: CASSPTGSRENTQYF. The CDR3 nucleotides read TGTGCCAGCTCACCAACCGGGAGTCGGGAAAATACGCAGTATTTT.